The source of this T cell receptor beta chain is a study of Graves' ophthalmopathy and Graves' hyperthyroidism. The CDR3 runs 12 residues. J lost 4 bases, V lost 7 bases, and 5 bases had no gene match. Per germline, CDR1 SQVTM and CDR2 ANQGSEA. Exclusion covered patients with other autoimmune diseases or uncontrolled infections (as well as pregnancy or lactation). Using RNA transcripts, the TCR beta CDR3 regions were amplified. The library came from an HTBI-primed first-round RT-PCR and a second-round multiplex PCR. In TCRdb, the multiplex PCR reads were re-called with MiXCR into one record per CDR3 protein. The data contain about 640,000 distinct CDR3 sequences, under 50% of them singletons.

The sample was peripheral blood. The TCR sequence derives from an adult man with Graves' ophthalmopathy. This chain connects TRBV29-1 to TRBJ1-1, with 8 bases that match TRBD1. The CDR3 here is CSAKTGGTEAFF. In DNA, the CDR3 is TGCAGCGCCAAAACAGGGGGCACTGAAGCTTTCTTT. The full variable domain, rest sourced from reference TRBV29-1 and TRBJ1-1, is SAVISQKPSRDICQRGTSLTIQCQVDSQVTMMFWYRQQPGQSLTLIATANQGSEATYESGFVIDKFPISRPNLTFSTLTVSNMSPEDSSIYLCSAKTGGTEAFFGQGTRLTVV.